This TCR beta chain was retrieved from a study of identical twins. CDR3 length: 16 amino acids. Losses at the gene ends were 5 bases for V and 4 bases for J; bases not matched to a gene: 10. Per the germline V gene, CDR1 is SGHTA and CDR2 is FQGNSA. One entry per CDR3 protein, called by TCRdb with MiXCR from the 5' RACE reads. The sample gives fewer than 900,000 distinct CDR3 sequences, around a sixth of which show up once; 10% to 15% is in the top ten. The same data also went into a second study, on T cells expressing NK-cell markers.

The TCR comes from a woman between 18 and 30 years old in good health. V gene TRBV7-2 combines with J gene TRBJ2-1; 8 bases are a match to TRBD2. The sample consisted of PBMCs. CDR3 bases: TGTGCCAGCAGCCTAGGTCCGGGAGGGGCTTACAATGAGCAGTTCTTC. Amino acids: CASSLGPGGAYNEQFF.